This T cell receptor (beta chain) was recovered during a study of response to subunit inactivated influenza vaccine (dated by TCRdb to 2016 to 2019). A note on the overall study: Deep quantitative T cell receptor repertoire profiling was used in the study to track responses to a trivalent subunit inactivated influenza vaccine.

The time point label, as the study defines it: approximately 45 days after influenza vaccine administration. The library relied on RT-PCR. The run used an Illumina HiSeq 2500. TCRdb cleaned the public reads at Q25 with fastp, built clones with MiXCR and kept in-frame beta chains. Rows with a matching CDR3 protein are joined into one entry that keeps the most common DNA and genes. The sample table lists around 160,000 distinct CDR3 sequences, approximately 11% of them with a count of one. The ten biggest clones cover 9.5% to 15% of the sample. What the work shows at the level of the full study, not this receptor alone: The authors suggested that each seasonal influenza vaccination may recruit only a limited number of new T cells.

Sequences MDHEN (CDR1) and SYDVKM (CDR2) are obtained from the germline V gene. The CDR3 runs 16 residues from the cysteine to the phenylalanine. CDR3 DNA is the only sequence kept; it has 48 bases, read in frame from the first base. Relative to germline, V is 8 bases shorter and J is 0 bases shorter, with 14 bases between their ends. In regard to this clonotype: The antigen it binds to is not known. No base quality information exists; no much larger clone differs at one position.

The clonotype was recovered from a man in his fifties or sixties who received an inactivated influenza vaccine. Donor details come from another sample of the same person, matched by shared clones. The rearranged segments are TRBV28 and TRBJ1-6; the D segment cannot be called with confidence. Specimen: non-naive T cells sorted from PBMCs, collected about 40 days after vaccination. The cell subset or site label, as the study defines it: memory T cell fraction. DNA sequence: TGTGCCAGCGTCTTGGCGGATAGCTCCTATAATTCACCCCTCCACTTT. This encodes CASVLADSSYNSPLHF.